This TCR beta chain emerged from a study of PD-L1 blockade in urothelial cancer. The table came from immunoSEQ multiplex PCR; TCRdb's copy has only in-frame clones and leaves some out. The sample lists about 110,000 clones; roughly 88% were seen once. The length of the CDR3 is 13 residues. V gave up 5 bases and J gave up 4 bases, with 11 bases separating them. Germline V gene sequence: CDR1 MNHEY, CDR2 SMNVEV (reference sequence). Material: PBMCs, obtained around atezolizumab (anti-PD-L1) treatment. The V call is TRBV27, the J call TRBJ2-5; D is perhaps TRBD2 (5 bases). This receptor was identified in a man aged 50-59 years with urothelial cancer. The CDR3 loop is CASSPLVGETQYF. As DNA, the CDR3 is TGTGCCAGCAGTCCACTAGTAGGAGAGACCCAGTACTTC.